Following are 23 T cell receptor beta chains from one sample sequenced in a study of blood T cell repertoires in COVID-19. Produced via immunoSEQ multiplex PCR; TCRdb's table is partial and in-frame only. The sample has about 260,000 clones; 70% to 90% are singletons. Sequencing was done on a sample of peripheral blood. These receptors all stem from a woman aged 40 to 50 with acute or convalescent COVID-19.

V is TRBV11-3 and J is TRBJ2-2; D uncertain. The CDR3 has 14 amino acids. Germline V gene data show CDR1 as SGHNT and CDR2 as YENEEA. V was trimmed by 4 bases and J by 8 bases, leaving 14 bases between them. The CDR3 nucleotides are TGTGCCAGCAGCTCCCATTGGTCGACTGGGGAGCTGTTTTTT. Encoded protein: CASSSHWSTGELFF.

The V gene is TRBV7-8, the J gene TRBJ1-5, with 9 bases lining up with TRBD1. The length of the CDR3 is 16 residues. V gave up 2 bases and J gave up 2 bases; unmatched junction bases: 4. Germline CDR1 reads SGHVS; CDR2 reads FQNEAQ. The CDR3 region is CASSLSWDRGNQPQHF. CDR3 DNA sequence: TGTGCCAGCAGCTTATCATGGGACAGGGGCAATCAGCCCCAGCATTTT.

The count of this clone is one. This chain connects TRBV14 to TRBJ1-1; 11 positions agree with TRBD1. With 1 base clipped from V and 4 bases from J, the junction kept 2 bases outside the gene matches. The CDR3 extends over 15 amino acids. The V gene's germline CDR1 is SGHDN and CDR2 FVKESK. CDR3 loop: CASSQGTGGVTEAFF. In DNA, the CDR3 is TGTGCCAGCAGCCAAGGGACAGGGGGCGTCACTGAAGCTTTCTTT.

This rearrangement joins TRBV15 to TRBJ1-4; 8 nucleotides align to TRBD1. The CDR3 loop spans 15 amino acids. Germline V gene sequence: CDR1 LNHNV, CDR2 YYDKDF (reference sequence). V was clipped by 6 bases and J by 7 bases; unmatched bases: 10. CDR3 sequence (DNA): TGTGCCACCAGTCCCAGGACAGGGTGGCGTGAAAAACTGTTTTTT. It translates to CATSPRTGWREKLFF.

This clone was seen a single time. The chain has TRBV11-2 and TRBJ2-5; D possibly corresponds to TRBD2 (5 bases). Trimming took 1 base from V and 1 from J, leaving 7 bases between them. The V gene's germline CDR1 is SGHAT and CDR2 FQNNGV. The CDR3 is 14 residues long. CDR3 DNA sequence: TGTGCCAGCAGCTTAGGGCGGGCCCAAGAGACCCAGTACTTC. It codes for CASSLGRAQETQYF. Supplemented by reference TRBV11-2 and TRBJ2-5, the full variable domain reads EAGVAQSPRYKIIEKRQSVAFWCNPISGHATLYWYQQILGQGPKLLIQFQNNGVVDDSQLPKDRFSAERLKGVDSTLKIQPAKLEDSAVYLCASSLGRAQETQYFGPGTRLLVL.

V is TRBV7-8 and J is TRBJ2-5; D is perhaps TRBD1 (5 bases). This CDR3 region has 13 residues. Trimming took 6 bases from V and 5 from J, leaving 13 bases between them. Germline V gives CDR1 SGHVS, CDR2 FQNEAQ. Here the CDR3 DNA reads TGTGCCAGCAGTTCGACAGAGATGGAGACCCAGTACTTC. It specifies CASSSTEMETQYF.

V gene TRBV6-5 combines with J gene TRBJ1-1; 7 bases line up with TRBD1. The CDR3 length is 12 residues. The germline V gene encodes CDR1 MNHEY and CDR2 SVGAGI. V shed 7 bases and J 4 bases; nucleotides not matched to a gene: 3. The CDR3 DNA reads TGTGCCAGCACCCGACAGGGCACTGAAGCTTTCTTT. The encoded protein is CASTRQGTEAFF.

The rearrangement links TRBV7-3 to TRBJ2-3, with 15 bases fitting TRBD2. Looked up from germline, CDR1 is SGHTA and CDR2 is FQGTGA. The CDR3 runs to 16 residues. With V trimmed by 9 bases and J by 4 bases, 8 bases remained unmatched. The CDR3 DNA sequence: TGTGCCAGTTCGCGGACTAGCGGGGGGGCCTCAGATACGCAGTATTTT. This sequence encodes CASSRTSGGASDTQYF.

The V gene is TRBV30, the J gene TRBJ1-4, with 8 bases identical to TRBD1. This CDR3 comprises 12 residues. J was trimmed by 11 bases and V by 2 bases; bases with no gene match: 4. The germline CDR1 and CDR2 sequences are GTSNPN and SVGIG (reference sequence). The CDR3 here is CAWSITGGKLFF. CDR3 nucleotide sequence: TGTGCCTGGAGTATAACAGGGGGGAAACTGTTTTTT.

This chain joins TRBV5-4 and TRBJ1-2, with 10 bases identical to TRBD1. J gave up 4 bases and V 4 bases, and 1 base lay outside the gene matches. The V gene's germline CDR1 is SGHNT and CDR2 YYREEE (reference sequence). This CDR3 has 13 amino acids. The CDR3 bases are TGTGCCAGCAGCCGGACAGGGGGCTATGGCTACACCTTC. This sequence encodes CASSRTGGYGYTF.

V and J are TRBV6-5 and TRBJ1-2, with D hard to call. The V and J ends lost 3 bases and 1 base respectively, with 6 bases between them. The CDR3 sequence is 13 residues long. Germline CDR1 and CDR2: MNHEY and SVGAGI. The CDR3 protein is CASSYQINYGYTF. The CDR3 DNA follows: TGTGCCAGCAGTTATCAGATTAACTATGGCTACACCTTC.

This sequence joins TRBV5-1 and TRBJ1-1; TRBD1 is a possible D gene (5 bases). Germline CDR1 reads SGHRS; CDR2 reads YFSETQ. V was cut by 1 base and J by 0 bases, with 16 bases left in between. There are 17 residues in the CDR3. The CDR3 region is CASSLRQGLQMNTEAFF. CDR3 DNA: TGCGCCAGCAGCTTGCGGCAGGGCCTTCAAATGAACACTGAAGCTTTCTTT.

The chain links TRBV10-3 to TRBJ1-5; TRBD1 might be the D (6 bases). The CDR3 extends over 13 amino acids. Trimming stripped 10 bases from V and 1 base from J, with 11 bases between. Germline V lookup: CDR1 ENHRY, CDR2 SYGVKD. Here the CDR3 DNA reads TGTGCCAGTAGACAGGAGAGCAATCAGCCCCAGCATTTT. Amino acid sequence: CASRQESNQPQHF.

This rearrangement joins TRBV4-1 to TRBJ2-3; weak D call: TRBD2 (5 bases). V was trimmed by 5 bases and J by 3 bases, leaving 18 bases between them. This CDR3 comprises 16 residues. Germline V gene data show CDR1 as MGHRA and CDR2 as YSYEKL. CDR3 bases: TGCGCCAGCAGCACCTACGGCGGACTCATGACAGATACGCAGTATTTT. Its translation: CASSTYGGLMTDTQYF.

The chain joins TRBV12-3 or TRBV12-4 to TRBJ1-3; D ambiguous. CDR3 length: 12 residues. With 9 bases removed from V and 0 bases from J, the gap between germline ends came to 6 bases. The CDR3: CASKFSGNTIYF. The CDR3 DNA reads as TGTGCCAGTAAATTCTCTGGAAACACCATATATTTT.

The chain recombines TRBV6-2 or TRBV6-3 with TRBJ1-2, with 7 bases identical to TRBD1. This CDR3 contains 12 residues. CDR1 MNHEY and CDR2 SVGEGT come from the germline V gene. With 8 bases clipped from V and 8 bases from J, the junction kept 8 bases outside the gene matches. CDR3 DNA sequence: TGTGCCAGCGGCCGGACAGGAGGCGGCTACACCTTC. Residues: CASGRTGGGYTF.

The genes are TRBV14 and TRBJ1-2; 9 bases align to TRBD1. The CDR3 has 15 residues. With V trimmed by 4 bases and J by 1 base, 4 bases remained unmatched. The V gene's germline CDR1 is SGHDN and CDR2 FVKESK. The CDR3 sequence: CASSLRTGDNYGYTF. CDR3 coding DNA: TGTGCCAGCAGCCTACGGACAGGGGATAACTATGGCTACACCTTC.

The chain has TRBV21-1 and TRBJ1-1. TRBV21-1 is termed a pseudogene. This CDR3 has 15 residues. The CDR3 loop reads CASSTEGGWDTEAFF. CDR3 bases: TGTGCCAGCAGCACAGAGGGAGGTTGGGACACTGAAGCTTTCTTT.

Written as DNA, the CDR3 is TGTGCCAGCAGCCACATTCTTTCGCTAGCGGGCAGCACAGATACGCAGTATTTT. This gives the protein CASSHILSLAGSTDTQYF. The chain employs TRBV5-4 and TRBJ2-3; 8 bases are a match to TRBD2. The junction had 13 bases not matched to a gene; V was cut back by 4 bases and J by 0 bases. Germline CDR1 SGHNT, CDR2 YYREEE (reference sequence). This CDR3 spans 18 amino acids.

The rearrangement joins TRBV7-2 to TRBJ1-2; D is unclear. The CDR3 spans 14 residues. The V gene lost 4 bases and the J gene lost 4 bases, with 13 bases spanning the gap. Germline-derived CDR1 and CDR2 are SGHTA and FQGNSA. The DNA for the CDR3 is TGTGCCAGCAGCTCCCCACGGGGATCCTATGGCTACACCTTC. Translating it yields CASSSPRGSYGYTF.

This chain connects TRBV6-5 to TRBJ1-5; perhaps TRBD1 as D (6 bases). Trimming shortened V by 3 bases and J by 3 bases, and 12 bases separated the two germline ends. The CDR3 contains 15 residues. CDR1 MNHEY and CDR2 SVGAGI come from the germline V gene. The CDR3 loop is CASSYWTDSNQPQHF. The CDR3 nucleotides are TGTGCCAGCAGTTATTGGACAGACTCCAATCAGCCCCAGCATTTT.

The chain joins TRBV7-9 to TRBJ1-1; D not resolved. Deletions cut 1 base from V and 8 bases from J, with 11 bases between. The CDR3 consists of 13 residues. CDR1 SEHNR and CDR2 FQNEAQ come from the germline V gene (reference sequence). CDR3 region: CASSLGWAGEAFF. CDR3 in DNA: TGTGCCAGCAGCTTAGGATGGGCGGGCGAAGCTTTCTTT. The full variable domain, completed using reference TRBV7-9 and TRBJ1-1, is DTGVSQNPRHKITKRGQNVTFRCDPISEHNRLYWYRQTLGQGPEFLTYFQNEAQLEKSRLLSDRFSAERPKGSFSTLEIQRTEQGDSAMYLCASSLGWAGEAFFGQGTRLTVV.

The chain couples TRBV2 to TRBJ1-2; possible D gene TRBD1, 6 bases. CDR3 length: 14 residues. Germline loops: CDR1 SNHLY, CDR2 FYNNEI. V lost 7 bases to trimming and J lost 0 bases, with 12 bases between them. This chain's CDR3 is CASTARGTNYGYTF. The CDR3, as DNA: TGTGCCAGCACGGCCAGGGGAACTAACTATGGCTACACCTTC.